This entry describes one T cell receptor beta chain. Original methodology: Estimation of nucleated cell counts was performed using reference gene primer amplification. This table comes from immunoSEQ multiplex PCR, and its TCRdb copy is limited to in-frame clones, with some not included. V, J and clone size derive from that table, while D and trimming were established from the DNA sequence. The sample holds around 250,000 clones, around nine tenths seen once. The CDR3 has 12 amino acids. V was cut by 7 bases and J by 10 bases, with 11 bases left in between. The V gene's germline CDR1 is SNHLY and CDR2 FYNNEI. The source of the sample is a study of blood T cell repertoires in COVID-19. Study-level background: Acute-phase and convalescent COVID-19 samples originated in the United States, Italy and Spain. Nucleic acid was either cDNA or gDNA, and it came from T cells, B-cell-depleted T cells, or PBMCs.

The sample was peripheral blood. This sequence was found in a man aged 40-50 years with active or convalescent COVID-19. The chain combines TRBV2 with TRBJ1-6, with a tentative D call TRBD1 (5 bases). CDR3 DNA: TGTGCCAGCACCACAGGAATATCACCCCTCCACTTT. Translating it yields CASTTGISPLHF.